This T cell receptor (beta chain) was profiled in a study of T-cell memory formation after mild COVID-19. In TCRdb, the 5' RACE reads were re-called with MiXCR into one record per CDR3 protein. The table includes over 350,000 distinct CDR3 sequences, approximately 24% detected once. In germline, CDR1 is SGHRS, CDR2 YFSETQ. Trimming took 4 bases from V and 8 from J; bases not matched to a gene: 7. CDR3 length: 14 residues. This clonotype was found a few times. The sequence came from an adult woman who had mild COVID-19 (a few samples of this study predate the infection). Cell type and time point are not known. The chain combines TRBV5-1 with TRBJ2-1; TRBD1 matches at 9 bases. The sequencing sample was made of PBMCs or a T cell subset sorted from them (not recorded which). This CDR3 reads CASSGGTGLDEQFF. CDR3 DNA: TGCGCCAGCAGCGGGGGGACAGGGTTGGATGAGCAGTTCTTC.